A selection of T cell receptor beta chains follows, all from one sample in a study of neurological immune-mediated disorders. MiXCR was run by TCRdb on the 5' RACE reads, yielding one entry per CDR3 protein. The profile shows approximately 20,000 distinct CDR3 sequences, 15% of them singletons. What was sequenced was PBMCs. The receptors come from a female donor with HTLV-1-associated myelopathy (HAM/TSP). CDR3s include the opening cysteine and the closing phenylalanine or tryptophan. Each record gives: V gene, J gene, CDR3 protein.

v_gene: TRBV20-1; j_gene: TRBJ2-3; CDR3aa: CSACTSGVADTQYF
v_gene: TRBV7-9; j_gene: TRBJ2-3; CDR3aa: CASSFLAGTDTQYF
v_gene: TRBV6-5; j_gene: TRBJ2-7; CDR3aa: CASSSTFTSGLYEQYF
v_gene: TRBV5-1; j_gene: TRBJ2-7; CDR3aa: CASSLGVSSYEQYF
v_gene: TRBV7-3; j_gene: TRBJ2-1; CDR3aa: CASSLSGRGGVEQFF
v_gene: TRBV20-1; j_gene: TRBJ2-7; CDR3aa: CSARGVLRSSYEQYF
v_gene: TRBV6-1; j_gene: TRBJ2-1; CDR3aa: CASRNGPEQFF
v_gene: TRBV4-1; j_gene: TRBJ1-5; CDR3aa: CASSHGGPGGVQPQHF
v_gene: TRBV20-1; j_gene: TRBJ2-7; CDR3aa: CSARGAANEQYF
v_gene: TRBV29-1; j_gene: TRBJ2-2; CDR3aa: CSVRTDYTGELFF
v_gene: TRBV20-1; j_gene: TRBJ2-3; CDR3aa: CSAWTSGGRYTDTQYF
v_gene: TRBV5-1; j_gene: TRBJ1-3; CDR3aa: CASSLGVGISGNTIYF
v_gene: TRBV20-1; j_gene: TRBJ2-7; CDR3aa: CSATGTGDYNEQYF
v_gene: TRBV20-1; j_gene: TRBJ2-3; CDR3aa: CSARGGVTDTQYF
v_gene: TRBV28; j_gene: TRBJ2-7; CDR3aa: CASSLEVYEQYF
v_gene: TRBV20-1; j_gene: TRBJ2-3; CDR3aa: CSASPASGGDTQYF
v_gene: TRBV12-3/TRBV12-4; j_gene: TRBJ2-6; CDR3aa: CASRGRSGANVLTF
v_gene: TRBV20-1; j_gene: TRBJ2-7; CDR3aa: CSARSTEGSYEQYF
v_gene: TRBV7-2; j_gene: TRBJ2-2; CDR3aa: CASSSQLGNTGELFF
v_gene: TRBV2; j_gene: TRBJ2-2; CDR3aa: CASSEGGAANTGELFF
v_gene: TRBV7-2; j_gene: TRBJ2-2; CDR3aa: CASSRRAMAGELFF
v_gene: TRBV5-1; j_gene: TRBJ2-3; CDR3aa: CASSPGLAGGPGDTDTQYF
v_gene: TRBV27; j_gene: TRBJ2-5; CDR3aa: CASSATPQGAWETQYF
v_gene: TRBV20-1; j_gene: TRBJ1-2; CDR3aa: CSARGLDWPNYGYTF
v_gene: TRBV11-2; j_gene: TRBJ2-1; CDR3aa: CASSSGGAYNEQFF
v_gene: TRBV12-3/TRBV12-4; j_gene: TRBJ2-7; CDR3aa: CASTRTSGEQYF
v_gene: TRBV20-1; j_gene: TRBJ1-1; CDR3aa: CSASTKQAWEEAFF
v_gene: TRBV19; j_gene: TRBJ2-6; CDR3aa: CASRTGRTANVLTF
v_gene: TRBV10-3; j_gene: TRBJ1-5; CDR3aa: CAISPTGGNQPQHF
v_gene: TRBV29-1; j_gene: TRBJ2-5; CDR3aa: CSASTPRETQYF
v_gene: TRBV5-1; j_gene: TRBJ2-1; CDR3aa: CTSSLVGYNEQFF
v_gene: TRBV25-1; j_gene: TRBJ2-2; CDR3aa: CASSRQNPSGKLAGPYTGELFF
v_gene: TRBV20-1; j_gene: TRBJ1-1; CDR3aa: CSAKGTGGDTEAFF
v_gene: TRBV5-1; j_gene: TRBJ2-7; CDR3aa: CASSLTGTDPEQYF
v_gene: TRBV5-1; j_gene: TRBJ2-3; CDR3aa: CASSLAPMMTDTQYF
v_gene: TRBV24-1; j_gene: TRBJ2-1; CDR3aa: CATSEPLAGADNEQFF
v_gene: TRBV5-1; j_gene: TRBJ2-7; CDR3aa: CASSPDTGPEQYF
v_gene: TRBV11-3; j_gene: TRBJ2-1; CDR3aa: CASSAPLPYNEQFF
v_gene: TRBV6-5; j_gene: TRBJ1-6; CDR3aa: CASTGTGTNSPLHF
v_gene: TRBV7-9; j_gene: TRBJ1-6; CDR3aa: CASSKGMNSPLHF
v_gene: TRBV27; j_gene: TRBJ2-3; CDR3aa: CASNTGTDTQYF
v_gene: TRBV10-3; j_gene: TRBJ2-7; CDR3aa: CAISDPMTYEQYF
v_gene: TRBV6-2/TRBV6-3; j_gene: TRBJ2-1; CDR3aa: CASSFTSYNEQFF
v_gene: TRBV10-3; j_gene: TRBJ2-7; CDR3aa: CAISGGTSGGPSSYEQYF
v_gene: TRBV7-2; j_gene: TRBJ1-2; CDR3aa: CASSPRAGGNYVYTF
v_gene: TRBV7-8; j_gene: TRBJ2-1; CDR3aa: CASSLEFGYNEQFF
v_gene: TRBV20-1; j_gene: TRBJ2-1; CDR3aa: CSASLAHEQFF
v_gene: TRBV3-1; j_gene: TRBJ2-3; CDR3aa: CASSQWDRVTTDTQYF
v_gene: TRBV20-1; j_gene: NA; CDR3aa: CSASLIEGETQYF
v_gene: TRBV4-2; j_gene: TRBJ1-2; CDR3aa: CASSQESRDGYTF
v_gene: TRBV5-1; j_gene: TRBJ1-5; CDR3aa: CASSPQGGGQPQHF
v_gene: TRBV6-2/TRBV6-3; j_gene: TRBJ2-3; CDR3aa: CASLDPLGGPEDTQYF
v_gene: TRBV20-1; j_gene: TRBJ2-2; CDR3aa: CSAHDPANTGELFF
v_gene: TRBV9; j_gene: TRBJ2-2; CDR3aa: CASSVAGGPWSTGELFF
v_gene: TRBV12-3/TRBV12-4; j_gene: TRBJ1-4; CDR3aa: CASSSPTGLGEKLFF
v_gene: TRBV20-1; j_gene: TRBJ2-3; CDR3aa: CSAKGRSRTDTQYF
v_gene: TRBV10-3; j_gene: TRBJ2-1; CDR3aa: CAISGTGGPNEQFF